The 29 T cell receptor beta chains below all came from one sample that was sequenced in a study of graft-versus-host responses after intestinal transplantation. No antigen has been assigned to these receptors. Profiled with immunoSEQ multiplex PCR; TCRdb holds only in-frame clones, not every one. In the table there are 85,000 to 100,000 clones, under 95% of which are singletons. The sample here was unstimulated CD4+ T cells sorted from spleen or lymph node cells, taken before transplant. These receptors all come from a human donor who was the organ donor for an intestinal transplant.

This clone was seen a handful of times. This chain uses TRBV13 with TRBJ1-6; 9 bases match TRBD1. This CDR3 contains 14 residues. From germline, CDR1 is PRHDT and CDR2 FYEKMQ (reference sequence). V lost 6 bases, J lost 9 bases, and 6 bases stayed unmatched. CDR3 DNA: TGTGCCAGCAGGGTAAGGACAGGGGTTTCACCCCTCCACTTT. Residues: CASRVRTGVSPLHF.

Turning to this clone: The junction does not match germline at one end; this may be a read error. The chain carries TRBV11-2 and TRBJ2-1; TRBD1 might be the D (5 bases). Germline assignment: CDR1 SGHAT and CDR2 FQNNGV. The CDR3 is 13 residues long. The CDR3 reads CASSLVQGFHTLF. The CDR3 region has the DNA TGTGCCAGCAGCTTAGTGCAGGGTTTTCACACGCTCTTC. Full variable domain (outside the CDR3, taken from reference TRBV11-2 and TRBJ2-1): EAGVAQSPRYKIIEKRQSVAFWCNPISGHATLYWYQQILGQGPKLLIQFQNNGVVDDSQLPKDRFSAERLKGVDSTLKIQPAKLEDSAVYLCASSLVQGFHTLFGPGTRLTVL.

This sequence joins TRBV11-2 and TRBJ1-2; 7 nucleotides line up with TRBD1. Germline V gene lookup returns CDR1 SGHAT and CDR2 FQNNGV. The CDR3 is 13 amino acids. V was clipped by 0 bases and J by 11 bases; unmatched bases: 6. The CDR3 DNA is TGTGCCAGCAGCTTAGATCAACGGACAGGTTACACCTTC. Translation: CASSLDQRTGYTF. The full variable domain, its missing parts supplied by reference TRBV11-2 and TRBJ1-2, is EAGVAQSPRYKIIEKRQSVAFWCNPISGHATLYWYQQILGQGPKLLIQFQNNGVVDDSQLPKDRFSAERLKGVDSTLKIQPAKLEDSAVYLCASSLDQRTGYTFGSGTRLTVV.

The chain combines TRBV7-9 with TRBJ2-6, with 7 bases that match TRBD2. This CDR3 spans 19 amino acids. With 0 bases clipped from V and 0 bases from J, the junction kept 8 bases outside the gene matches. Germline CDR1 and CDR2: SEHNR and FQNEAQ (reference sequence). CDR3 DNA sequence: TGTGCCAGCAGCTTAGCTCCGACTAGCCAACCCTCTGGGGCCAACGTCCTGACTTTC. The encoded protein is CASSLAPTSQPSGANVLTF.

The chain couples TRBV5-1 to TRBJ2-2; no definite D call. The V gene lost 2 bases and the J gene lost 4 bases, with 6 bases spanning the gap. This CDR3 has 13 residues. Per the germline V gene, CDR1 is SGHRS and CDR2 is YFSETQ. The CDR3 DNA reads as TGCGCCAGCAGCTTCGTATCCACCGGGGAGCTGTTTTTT. Translating it yields CASSFVSTGELFF.

The chain is built from TRBV11-2 and TRBJ2-7; 7 bases are a match to TRBD1. CDR3 length: 14 amino acids. CDR1 is SGHAT, CDR2 FQNNGV, per germline. V lost 6 bases and J lost 7; bases outside the gene matches: 12. CDR3 in amino acids: CASRKGGLTREQYF. CDR3 DNA sequence: TGTGCCAGCAGGAAAGGGGGCCTGACGAGGGAGCAGTACTTC. The complete variable domain, with remaining parts taken from reference TRBV11-2 and TRBJ2-7, reads EAGVAQSPRYKIIEKRQSVAFWCNPISGHATLYWYQQILGQGPKLLIQFQNNGVVDDSQLPKDRFSAERLKGVDSTLKIQPAKLEDSAVYLCASRKGGLTREQYFGPGTRLTVT.

The gene calls are TRBV28 and TRBJ2-7; D is unclear. The CDR3 loop spans 11 amino acids. Deletions cut 1 base from V and 9 bases from J, with 7 bases between. The V gene's germline CDR1 is MDHEN and CDR2 SYDVKM. Here the CDR3 reads CASSLFERQYF. The CDR3 nucleotides read TGTGCCAGCAGTTTATTCGAGCGGCAGTACTTC.

The table lists this clone with a few counts. This chain uses TRBV30 with TRBJ2-7; 8 nucleotides align to TRBD2. V dropped 3 bases and J dropped 12; count of bases not matched to a gene: 16. Germline loops: CDR1 GTSNPN, CDR2 SVGIG (reference sequence). This CDR3 has 14 amino acids. The CDR3 nucleotides are TGTGCCTGGAGCCCCGGGACTAGGAAGTTGGGTCCGTACTTC. The encoded protein is CAWSPGTRKLGPYF.

The chain carries TRBV6-6 and TRBJ2-7; maybe TRBD2 (6 bases). This CDR3 has 15 amino acids. V was clipped by 0 bases and J by 3 bases, with 12 bases between them. CDR1 and CDR2 (germline): MNHNY, SVGAGI (reference sequence). This CDR3 reads CASSYSFNGGYEQYF. The CDR3 DNA is TGTGCCAGCAGTTACTCCTTTAACGGGGGCTACGAGCAGTACTTC.

The CDR3 DNA reads TGTGCCAGCAGTGAGAGGGGGCCCAAAAACACCATATATTTT. Translation: CASSERGPKNTIYF. The genes are TRBV6-1 and TRBJ1-3, with 7 bases aligning to TRBD1. In germline, CDR1 is MNHNS, CDR2 SASEGT. This CDR3 has 14 residues. V was pared by 3 bases and J by 6 bases, with 5 bases of the junction left unmatched.

The chain joins TRBV7-9 to TRBJ1-1; D ambiguous. Germline V gene sequence: CDR1 SEHNR, CDR2 FQNEAQ (reference sequence). The CDR3 length is 14 residues. V was shortened by 9 bases and J by 7 bases, with 21 bases between the two germline ends. CDR3 in amino acids: CASRVLRSGREAFF. DNA of the CDR3: TGTGCCAGTAGGGTTCTGCGTAGCGGCCGTGAAGCTTTCTTT.

The rearrangement uses TRBV9 and TRBJ1-6; D perhaps matches TRBD1 (5 bases). There are 14 residues in the CDR3. Per germline, CDR1 SGDLS and CDR2 YYNGEE. Trimming stripped 2 bases from V and 8 bases from J, with 11 bases between. The CDR3 DNA sequence: TGTGCCAGCAGCGTTTCGACAGCATATTCACCCCTCCACTTT. It translates to CASSVSTAYSPLHF.

The chain links TRBV6-4 to TRBJ1-1; D ambiguous. The V end was cut by 6 bases, the J end by 4 bases, with 12 bases between. This CDR3 is built from 13 residues. Germline values: CDR1 MRHNA, CDR2 SNTAGT. The CDR3 DNA sequence: TGTGCCAGCAGACAGACGCTTATCACTGAAGCTTTCTTT. It specifies CASRQTLITEAFF.

The V call is TRBV25-1, the J call TRBJ2-7; D is ambiguous. V was trimmed by 3 bases and J by 0 bases, leaving 9 bases between them. Germline loops: CDR1 MGHDK, CDR2 SYGVNS. The CDR3 is made up of 14 amino acids. This CDR3 is CASSDDRSSYEQYF. The DNA of the CDR3 is TGTGCCAGCAGTGATGACCGGAGCTCCTACGAGCAGTACTTC.

This clone was counted a single time. The genes are TRBV11-3 and TRBJ2-7; 7 nucleotides agree with TRBD1. Looked up from germline, CDR1 is SGHNT and CDR2 is YENEEA. V lost 1 base to trimming and J lost 1 base; unmatched junction nucleotides: 10. CDR3 length equals 17 residues. The CDR3 here is CASSLVATEGASYEQYF. DNA of the CDR3: TGTGCCAGCAGCTTAGTCGCGACCGAGGGGGCATCCTACGAGCAGTACTTC.

The V call is TRBV29-1, the J call TRBJ1-2, with 7 bases lining up with TRBD1. V lost 7 bases and J lost 7; bases outside the gene matches: 15. Per the germline V gene, CDR1 is SQVTM and CDR2 is ANQGSEA. The CDR3 runs to 14 residues. The CDR3 nucleotides read TGCAGCGCTGGCGACGACAGGGTAGTAGGTGGCTACACCTTC. Protein sequence: CSAGDDRVVGGYTF.

The chain links TRBV10-1 to TRBJ2-5; D unclear. The germline CDR1 and CDR2 sequences are WNHNN and SYGVQD (reference sequence). Trimming removed 4 bases from V and 4 bases from J, with 10 bases in between. This CDR3 has 13 residues. Here the CDR3 reads CASSGVPGETQYF. For the CDR3, the DNA is TGCGCCAGCAGTGGGGTCCCGGGAGAGACCCAGTACTTC.

The rearrangement uses TRBV10-3 and TRBJ2-1; TRBD2 matches at 12 bases. Germline V CDR1 and CDR2: ENHRY, SYGVKD. V dropped 2 bases and J dropped 10; count of bases not matched to a gene: 6. The CDR3 covers 15 residues. In DNA, the CDR3 is TGTGCCATCAGTGAGGCTAGCGGGAGGGTAGGGGAGCAGTTCTTC. Translated: CAISEASGRVGEQFF.

The gene calls are TRBV6-1 and TRBJ1-2; unclear D gene. This CDR3 is 13 amino acids long. CDR1 is MNHNS and CDR2 is SASEGT in the germline V gene. V was trimmed by 4 bases and J by 9 bases, leaving 15 bases between them. The CDR3 sequence is CASSALSVERYTF. CDR3 DNA: TGTGCCAGCAGTGCCCTCTCGGTAGAGCGCTACACCTTC.

The chain has TRBV2 and TRBJ2-5, with 9 positions matching TRBD2. The CDR3 has 13 residues. Germline loops: CDR1 SNHLY, CDR2 FYNNEI. V shed 6 bases, J shed 14 bases, and the junction held 13 bases outside the gene matches. CDR3 DNA: TGTGCCAGCAGGGAAAACCCCAGCGGGGGGCCATACTTC. Protein sequence: CASRENPSGGPYF.

The chain joins TRBV5-1 to TRBJ1-1; TRBD1 is a possible D gene (6 bases). CDR3 length: 15 residues. The ends were cut back, 4 bases at V and 6 bases at J, with 19 bases in the middle. Germline V lookup: CDR1 SGHRS, CDR2 YFSETQ. CDR3 sequence (DNA): TGCGCCAGCAGCCCACGAACAGGGCTCAGGGCTGAAGCTTTCTTT. This encodes CASSPRTGLRAEAFF.

This chain connects TRBV29-1 to TRBJ2-2; 7 positions match TRBD2. This CDR3 contains 12 residues. Per the germline V gene, CDR1 is SQVTM and CDR2 is ANQGSEA. As DNA, the CDR3 is TGCGGGAAGGGGAGGGGTACCGGGGAGCTGTTTTTT. As protein: CGKGRGTGELFF.

This chain uses TRBV7-3 with TRBJ2-3; 10 bases agree with TRBD2. V shed 1 base, J shed 3 bases, and the junction held 4 bases outside the gene matches. This CDR3 is built from 16 residues. Germline values: CDR1 SGHTA, CDR2 FQGTGA. The CDR3 region has the DNA TGTGCCAGCAGCTTAAGTCCTAGCGGGGGTACAGATACGCAGTATTTT. Translated: CASSLSPSGGTDTQYF.

The chain carries TRBV27 and TRBJ2-7, with D possibly being TRBD2 (6 bases). Trimming pared 5 bases from V and 3 bases from J, leaving 14 bases between. Per germline, CDR1 MNHEY and CDR2 SMNVEV (reference sequence). This CDR3 is 14 amino acids long. The CDR3 spells CASSRRDGDYEQYF. CDR3 DNA: TGTGCCAGCAGTAGGCGGGACGGAGACTACGAGCAGTACTTC.

J is TRBJ1-3 and V is TRBV6-1; D uncertain. V lost 6 bases and J 0 bases, leaving 9 bases between the germline ends. The CDR3 loop spans 14 amino acids. From germline, CDR1 is MNHNS and CDR2 SASEGT. CDR3 bases: TGTGCCAGCAGACCGATCTACTCTGGAAACACCATATATTTT. Translating it yields CASRPIYSGNTIYF.

The chain is built from TRBV4-1 and TRBJ2-1; 7 bases are shared with TRBD1. The CDR3 loop spans 17 amino acids. V lost 2 bases and J lost 0; bases outside the gene matches: 7. The V gene's germline CDR1 is MGHRA and CDR2 YSYEKL. Here the CDR3 DNA reads TGCGCCAGCAGCCAACCAAAGGCAGGGGGCTCCTACAATGAGCAGTTCTTC. This codes for CASSQPKAGGSYNEQFF.

The rearrangement joins TRBV5-6 to TRBJ2-3; 10 bases map to TRBD2. Germline CDR1 reads SGHDT; CDR2 reads YYEEEE. V shed 1 base and J 9 bases; nucleotides not matched to a gene: 8. CDR3 length equals 15 residues. The CDR3 is CASSLPLAGAETQYF. The CDR3 DNA follows: TGTGCCAGCAGCTTGCCCCTAGCGGGGGCGGAGACGCAGTATTTT.

J is TRBJ2-1 and V is TRBV5-1; 8 nucleotides line up with TRBD2. The germline gives CDR1 SGHRS, CDR2 YFSETQ. The CDR3 has 17 residues. V trimming: 1 base; J trimming: 0 bases; junction bases outside the gene matches: 6. The CDR3, as DNA: TGCGCCAGCAGCTTGTCGCGCGGGGGGAGCTCCTACAATGAGCAGTTCTTC. Encoded protein: CASSLSRGGSSYNEQFF.

CDR3 nucleotide sequence: TGTGCCAGCAGCTTCCTGACTAGCGGGAGGTTGGTCTACAATGAGCAGTTCTTC. This translates into CASSFLTSGRLVYNEQFF. V gene TRBV5-6 combines with J gene TRBJ2-1, with 13 positions matching TRBD2. This CDR3 region has 18 residues. Germline V gives CDR1 SGHDT, CDR2 YYEEEE. The V segment lost 2 bases and the J segment 3 bases; nucleotides outside the gene matches: 8.